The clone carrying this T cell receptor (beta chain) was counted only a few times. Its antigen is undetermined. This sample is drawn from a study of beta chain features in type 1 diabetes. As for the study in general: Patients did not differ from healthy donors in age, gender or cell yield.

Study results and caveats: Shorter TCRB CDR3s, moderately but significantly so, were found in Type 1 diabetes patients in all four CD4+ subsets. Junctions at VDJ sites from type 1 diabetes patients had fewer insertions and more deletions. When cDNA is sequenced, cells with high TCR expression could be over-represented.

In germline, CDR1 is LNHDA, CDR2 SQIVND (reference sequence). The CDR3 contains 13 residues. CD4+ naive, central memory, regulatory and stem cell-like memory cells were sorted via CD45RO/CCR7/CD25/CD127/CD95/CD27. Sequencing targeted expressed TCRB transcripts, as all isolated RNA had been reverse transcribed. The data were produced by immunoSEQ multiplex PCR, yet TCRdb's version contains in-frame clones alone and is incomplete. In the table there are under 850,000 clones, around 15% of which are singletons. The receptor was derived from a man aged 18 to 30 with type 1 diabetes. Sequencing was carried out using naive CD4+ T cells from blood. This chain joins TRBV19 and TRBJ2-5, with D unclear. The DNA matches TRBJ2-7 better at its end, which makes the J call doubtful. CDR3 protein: CASKQPETYEQYF. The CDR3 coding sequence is TGTGCCAGTAAACAACCGGAGACCTACGAGCAGTACTTC.